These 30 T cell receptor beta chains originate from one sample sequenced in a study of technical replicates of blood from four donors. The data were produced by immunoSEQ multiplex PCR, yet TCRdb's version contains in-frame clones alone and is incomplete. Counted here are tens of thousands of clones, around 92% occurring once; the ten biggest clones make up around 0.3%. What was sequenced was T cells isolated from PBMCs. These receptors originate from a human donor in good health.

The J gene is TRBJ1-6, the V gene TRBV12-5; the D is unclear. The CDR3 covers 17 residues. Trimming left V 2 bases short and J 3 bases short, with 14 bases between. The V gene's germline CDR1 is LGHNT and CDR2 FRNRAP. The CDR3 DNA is TGTGCTAGTGGTTTGTCCCCGGCGGTCTACTATAATTCACCCCTCCACTTT. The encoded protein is CASGLSPAVYYNSPLHF.

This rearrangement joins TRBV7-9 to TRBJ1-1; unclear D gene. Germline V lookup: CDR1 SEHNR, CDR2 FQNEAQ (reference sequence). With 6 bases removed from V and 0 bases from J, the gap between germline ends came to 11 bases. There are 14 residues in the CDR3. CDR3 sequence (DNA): TGTGCCAGCAGGTCGACAAGGCTGAACACTGAAGCTTTCTTT. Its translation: CASRSTRLNTEAFF.

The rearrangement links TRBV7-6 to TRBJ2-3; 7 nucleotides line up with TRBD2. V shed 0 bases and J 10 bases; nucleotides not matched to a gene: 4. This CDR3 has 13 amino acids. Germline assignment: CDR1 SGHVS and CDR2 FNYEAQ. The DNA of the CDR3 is TGTGCCAGCAGCTTAGCCTCAACTAGCGCGCAGTATTTT. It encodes CASSLASTSAQYF. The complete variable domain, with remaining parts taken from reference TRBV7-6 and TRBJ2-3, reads GAGVSQSPRYKVTKRGQDVALRCDPISGHVSLYWYRQALGQGPEFLTYFNYEAQQDKSGLPNDRFSAERPEGSISTLTIQRTEQRDSAMYRCASSLASTSAQYFGPGTRLTVL.

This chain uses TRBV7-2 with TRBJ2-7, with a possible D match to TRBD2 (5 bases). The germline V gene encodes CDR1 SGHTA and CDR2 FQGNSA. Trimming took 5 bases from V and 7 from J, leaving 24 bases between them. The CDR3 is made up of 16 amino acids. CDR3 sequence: CASSTYSGRNPGEQYF. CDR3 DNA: TGTGCCAGCAGCACCTACTCCGGGCGCAATCCGGGGGAGCAGTACTTC.

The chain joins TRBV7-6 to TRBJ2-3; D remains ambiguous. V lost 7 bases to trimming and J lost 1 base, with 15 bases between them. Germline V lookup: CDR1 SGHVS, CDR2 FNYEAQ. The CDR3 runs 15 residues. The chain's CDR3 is CASTAVVTGTDTQYF. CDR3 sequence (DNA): TGTGCCAGCACTGCGGTGGTTACGGGCACAGATACGCAGTATTTT.

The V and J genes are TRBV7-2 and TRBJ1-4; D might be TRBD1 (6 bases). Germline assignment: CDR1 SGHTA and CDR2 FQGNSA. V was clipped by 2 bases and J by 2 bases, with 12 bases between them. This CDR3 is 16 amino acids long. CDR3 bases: TGTGCCAGCAGCTTACCCCGGACAGATACTAATGAAAAACTGTTTTTT. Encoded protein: CASSLPRTDTNEKLFF.

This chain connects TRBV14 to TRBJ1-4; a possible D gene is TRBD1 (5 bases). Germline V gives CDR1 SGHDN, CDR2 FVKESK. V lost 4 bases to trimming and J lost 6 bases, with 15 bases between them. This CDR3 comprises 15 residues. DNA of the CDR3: TGTGCCAGCAGCCCGGCCCAGGGACTTTATGAAAAACTGTTTTTT. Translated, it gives CASSPAQGLYEKLFF.

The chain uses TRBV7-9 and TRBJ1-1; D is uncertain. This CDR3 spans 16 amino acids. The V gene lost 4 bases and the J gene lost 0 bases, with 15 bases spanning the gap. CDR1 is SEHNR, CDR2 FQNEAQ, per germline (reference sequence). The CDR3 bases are TGTGCCAGCAGCTCAAATCGGGGTTTGCTGAACACTGAAGCTTTCTTT. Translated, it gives CASSSNRGLLNTEAFF.

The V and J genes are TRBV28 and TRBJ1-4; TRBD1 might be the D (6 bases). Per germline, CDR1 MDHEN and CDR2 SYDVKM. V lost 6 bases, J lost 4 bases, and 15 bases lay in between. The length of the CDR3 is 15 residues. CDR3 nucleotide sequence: TGTGCCAGCAGGCCGACCCGGACAGTTAATGAAAAACTGTTTTTT. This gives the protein CASRPTRTVNEKLFF.

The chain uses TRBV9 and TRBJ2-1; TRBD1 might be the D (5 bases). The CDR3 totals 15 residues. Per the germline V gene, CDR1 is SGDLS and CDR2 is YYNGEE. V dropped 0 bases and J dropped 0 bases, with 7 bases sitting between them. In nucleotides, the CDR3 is TGTGCCAGCAGCGTAGTAGACAGCTCCTACAATGAGCAGTTCTTC. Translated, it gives CASSVVDSSYNEQFF. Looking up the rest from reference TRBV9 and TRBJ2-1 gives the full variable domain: DSGVTQTPKHLITATGQRVTLRCSPRSGDLSVYWYQQSLDQGLQFLIQYYNGEERAKGNILERFSAQQFPDLHSELNLSSLELGDSALYFCASSVVDSSYNEQFFGPGTRLTVL.

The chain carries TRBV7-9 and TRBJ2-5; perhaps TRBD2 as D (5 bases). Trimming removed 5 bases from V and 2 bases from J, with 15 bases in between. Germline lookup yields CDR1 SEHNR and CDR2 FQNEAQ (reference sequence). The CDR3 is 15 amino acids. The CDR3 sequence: CASSALDWTQETQYF. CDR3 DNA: TGTGCCAGCAGCGCCCTTGACTGGACTCAAGAGACCCAGTACTTC.

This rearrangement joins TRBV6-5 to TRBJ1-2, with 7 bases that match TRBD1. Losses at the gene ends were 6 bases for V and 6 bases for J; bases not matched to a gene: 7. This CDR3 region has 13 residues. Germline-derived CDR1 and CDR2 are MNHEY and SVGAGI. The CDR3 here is CASRGTVRHGYTF. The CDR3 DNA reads TGTGCCAGCAGGGGGACAGTTAGGCATGGCTACACCTTC.

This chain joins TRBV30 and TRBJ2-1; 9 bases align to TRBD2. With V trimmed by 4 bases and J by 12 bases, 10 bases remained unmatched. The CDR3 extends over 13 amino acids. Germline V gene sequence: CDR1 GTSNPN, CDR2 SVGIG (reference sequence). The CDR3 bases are TGTGCCTGGACCGCGGGGGGGGACCTGGGGCAGTTCTTC. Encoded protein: CAWTAGGDLGQFF.

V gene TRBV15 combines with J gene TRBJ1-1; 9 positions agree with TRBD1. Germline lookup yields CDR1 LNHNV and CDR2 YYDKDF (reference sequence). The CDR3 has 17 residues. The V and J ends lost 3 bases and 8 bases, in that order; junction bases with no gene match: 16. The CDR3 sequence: CATSSTAGTGPLGEAFF. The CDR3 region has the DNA TGTGCCACCAGCAGTACAGCCGGGACAGGGCCCTTGGGCGAAGCTTTCTTT. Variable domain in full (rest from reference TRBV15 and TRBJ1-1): DAMVIQNPRYQVTQFGKPVTLSCSQTLNHNVMYWYQQKSSQAPKLLFHYYDKDFNNEADTPDNFQSRRPNTSFCFLDIRSPGLGDTAMYLCATSSTAGTGPLGEAFFGQGTRLTVV.

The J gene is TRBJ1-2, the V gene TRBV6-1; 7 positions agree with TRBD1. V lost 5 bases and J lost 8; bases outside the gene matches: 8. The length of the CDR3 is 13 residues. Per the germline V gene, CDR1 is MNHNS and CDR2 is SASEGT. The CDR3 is CASSPDRVIGYTF. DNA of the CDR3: TGTGCCAGCAGTCCCGACAGGGTGATCGGCTACACCTTC.

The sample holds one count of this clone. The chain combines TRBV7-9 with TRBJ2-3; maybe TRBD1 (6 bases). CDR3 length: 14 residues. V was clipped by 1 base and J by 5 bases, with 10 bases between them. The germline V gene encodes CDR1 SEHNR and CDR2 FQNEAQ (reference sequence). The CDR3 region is CASSLEGDRDTQYF. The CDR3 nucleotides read TGTGCCAGCAGCTTAGAGGGGGACCGAGATACGCAGTATTTT.

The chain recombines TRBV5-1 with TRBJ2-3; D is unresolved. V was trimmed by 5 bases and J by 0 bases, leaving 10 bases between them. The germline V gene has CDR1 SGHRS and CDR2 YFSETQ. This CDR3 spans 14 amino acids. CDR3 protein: CASSVAPSTDTQYF. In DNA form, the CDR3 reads TGCGCCAGCAGTGTAGCTCCTAGCACAGATACGCAGTATTTT. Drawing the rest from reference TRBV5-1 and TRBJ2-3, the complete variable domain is KAGVTQTPRYLIKTRGQQVTLSCSPISGHRSVSWYQQTPGQGLQFLFEYFSETQRNKGNFPGRFSGRQFSNSRSEMNVSTLELGDSALYLCASSVAPSTDTQYFGPGTRLTVL.

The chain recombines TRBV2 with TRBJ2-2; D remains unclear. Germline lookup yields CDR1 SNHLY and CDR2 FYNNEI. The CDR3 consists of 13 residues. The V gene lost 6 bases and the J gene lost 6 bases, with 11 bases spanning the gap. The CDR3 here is CASSDEVAGELFF. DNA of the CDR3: TGTGCCAGCAGCGATGAGGTGGCCGGGGAGCTGTTTTTT. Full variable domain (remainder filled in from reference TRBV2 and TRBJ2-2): EPEVTQTPSHQVTQMGQEVILRCVPISNHLYFYWYRQILGQKVEFLVSFYNNEISEKSEIFDDQFSVERPDGSNFTLKIRSTKLEDSAMYFCASSDEVAGELFFGEGSRLTVL.

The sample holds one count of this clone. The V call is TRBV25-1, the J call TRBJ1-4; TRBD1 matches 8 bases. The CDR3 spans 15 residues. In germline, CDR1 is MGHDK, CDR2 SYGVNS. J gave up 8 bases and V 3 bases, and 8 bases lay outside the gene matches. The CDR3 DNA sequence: TGTGCCAGCAGTGACAGGGGGCGATATTACGAAAAACTGTTTTTT. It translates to CASSDRGRYYEKLFF.

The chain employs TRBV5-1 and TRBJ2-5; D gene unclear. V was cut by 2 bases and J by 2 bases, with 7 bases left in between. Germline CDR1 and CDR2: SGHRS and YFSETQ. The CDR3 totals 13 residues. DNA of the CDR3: TGCGCCAGCAGCTTTCAGAAGCAAGAGACCCAGTACTTC. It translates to CASSFQKQETQYF.

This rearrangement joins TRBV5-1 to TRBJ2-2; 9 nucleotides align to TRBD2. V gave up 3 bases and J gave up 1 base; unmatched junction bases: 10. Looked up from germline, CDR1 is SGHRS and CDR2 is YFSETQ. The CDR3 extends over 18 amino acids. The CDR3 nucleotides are TGCGCCAGCAGCTCCCGGCCAGCGGGGGGCGAGAACACCGGGGAGCTGTTTTTT. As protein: CASSSRPAGGENTGELFF.

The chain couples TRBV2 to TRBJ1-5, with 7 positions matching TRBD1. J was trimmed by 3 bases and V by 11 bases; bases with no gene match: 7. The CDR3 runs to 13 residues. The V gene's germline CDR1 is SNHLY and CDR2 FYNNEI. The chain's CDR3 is CAGGTAVNQPQHF. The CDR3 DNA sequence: TGTGCCGGCGGGACAGCGGTCAATCAGCCCCAGCATTTT.

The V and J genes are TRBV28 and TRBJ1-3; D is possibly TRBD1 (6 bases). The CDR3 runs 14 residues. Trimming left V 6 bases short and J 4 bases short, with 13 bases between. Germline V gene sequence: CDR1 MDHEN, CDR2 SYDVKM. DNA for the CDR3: TGTGCCAGCAGCTTACAGGGAACAGGAAACACCATATATTTT. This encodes CASSLQGTGNTIYF.

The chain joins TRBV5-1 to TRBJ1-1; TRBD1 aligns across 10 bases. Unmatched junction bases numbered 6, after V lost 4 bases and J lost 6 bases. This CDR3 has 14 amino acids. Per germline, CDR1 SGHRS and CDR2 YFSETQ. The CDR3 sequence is CASSQTGGAAEAFF. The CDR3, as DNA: TGCGCCAGCAGCCAGACAGGGGGCGCGGCTGAAGCTTTCTTT.

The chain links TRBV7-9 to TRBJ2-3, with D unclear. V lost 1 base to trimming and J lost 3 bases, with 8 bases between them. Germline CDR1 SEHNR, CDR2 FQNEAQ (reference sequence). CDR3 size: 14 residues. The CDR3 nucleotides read TGTGCCAGCAGCTTAGGCCAGATGACAGATACGCAGTATTTT. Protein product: CASSLGQMTDTQYF.

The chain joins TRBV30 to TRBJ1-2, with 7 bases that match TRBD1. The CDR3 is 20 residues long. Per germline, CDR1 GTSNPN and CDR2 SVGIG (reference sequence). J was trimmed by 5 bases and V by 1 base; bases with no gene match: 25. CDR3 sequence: CAWSGERTQGDPESMYGYTF. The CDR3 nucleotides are TGTGCCTGGAGTGGAGAGAGGACCCAGGGGGACCCGGAATCTATGTATGGCTACACCTTC.

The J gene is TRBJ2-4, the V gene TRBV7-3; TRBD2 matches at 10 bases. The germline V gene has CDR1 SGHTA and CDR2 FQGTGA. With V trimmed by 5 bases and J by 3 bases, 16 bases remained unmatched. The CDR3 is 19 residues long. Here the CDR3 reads CASSQDFSGGQESKNIQYF. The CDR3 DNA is TGTGCCAGCAGCCAAGACTTTAGCGGGGGGCAGGAAAGCAAAAACATTCAGTACTTC. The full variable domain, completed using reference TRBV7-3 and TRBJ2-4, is GAGVSQTPSNKVTEKGKYVELRCDPISGHTALYWYRQSLGQGPEFLIYFQGTGAADDSGLPNDRFFAVRPEGSVSTLKIQRTERGDSAVYLCASSQDFSGGQESKNIQYFGAGTRLSVL.

CDR3 nucleotide sequence: TGTGCCTGGAGTGCTGGACAGGTCACAACTAATGAAAAACTGTTTTTT. Its protein product is CAWSAGQVTTNEKLFF. This sequence joins TRBV30 and TRBJ1-4, with 7 bases lining up with TRBD1. The germline gives CDR1 GTSNPN, CDR2 SVGIG (reference sequence). With V trimmed by 1 base and J by 0 bases, 5 bases remained unmatched. The CDR3 covers 16 residues.

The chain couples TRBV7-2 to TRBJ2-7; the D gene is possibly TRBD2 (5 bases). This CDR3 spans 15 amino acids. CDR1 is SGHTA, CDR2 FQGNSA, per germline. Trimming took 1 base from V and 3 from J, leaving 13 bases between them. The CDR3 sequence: CASSLGPGISYEQYF. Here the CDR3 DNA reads TGTGCCAGCAGCTTAGGGCCCGGGATAAGCTACGAGCAGTACTTC.

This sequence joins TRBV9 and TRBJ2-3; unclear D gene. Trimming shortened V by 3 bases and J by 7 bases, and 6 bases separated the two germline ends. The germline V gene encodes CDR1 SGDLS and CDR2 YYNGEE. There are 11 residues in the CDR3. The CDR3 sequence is CASSAANTQYF. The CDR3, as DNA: TGTGCCAGCAGCGCCGCTAATACGCAGTATTTT.